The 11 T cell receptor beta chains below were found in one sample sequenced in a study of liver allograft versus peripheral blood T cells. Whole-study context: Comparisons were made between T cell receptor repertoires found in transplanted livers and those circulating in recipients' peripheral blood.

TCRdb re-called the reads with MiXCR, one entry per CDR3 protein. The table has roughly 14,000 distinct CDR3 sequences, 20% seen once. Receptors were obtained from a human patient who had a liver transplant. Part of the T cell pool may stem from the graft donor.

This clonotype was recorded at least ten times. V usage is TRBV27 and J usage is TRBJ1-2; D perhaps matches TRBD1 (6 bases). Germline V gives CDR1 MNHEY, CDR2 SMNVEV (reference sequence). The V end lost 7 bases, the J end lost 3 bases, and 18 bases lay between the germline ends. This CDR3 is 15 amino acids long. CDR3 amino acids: CASTTGGAGDYGYTF. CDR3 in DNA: TGTGCCAGCACGACCGGGGGCGCGGGAGACTATGGCTACACCTTC.

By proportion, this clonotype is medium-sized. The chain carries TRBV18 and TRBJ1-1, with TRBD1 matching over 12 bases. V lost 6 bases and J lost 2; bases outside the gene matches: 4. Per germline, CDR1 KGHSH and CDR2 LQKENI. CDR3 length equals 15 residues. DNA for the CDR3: TGTGCCAGCTCCCTTGGGACAGGGGGCAACACTGAAGCTTTCTTT. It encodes CASSLGTGGNTEAFF.

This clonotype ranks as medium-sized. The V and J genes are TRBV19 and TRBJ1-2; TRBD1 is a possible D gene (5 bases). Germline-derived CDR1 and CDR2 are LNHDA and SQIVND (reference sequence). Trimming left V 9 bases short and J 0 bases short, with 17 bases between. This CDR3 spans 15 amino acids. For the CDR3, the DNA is TGTGCCAGCACTACGGGGGGAGAGGCTAACTATGGCTACACCTTC. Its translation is CASTTGGEANYGYTF. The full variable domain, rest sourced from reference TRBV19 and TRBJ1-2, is DGGITQSPKYLFRKEGQNVTLSCEQNLNHDAMYWYRQDPGQGLRLIYYSQIVNDFQKGDIAEGYSVSREKKESFPLTVTSAQKNPTAFYLCASTTGGEANYGYTFGSGTRLTVV.

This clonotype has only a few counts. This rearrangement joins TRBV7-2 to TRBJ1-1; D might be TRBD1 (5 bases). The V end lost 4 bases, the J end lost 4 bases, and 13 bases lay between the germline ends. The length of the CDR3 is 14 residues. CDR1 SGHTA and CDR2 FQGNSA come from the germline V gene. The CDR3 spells CASSWRQPGTEAFF. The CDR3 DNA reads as TGTGCCAGCAGCTGGCGACAGCCCGGCACTGAAGCTTTCTTT.

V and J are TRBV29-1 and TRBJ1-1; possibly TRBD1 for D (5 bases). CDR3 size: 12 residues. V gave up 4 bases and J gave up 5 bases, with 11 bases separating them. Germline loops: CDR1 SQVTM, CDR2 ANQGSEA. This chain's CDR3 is CSVGGGTTEAFF. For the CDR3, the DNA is TGCAGCGTTGGGGGGGGGACGACTGAAGCTTTCTTT.

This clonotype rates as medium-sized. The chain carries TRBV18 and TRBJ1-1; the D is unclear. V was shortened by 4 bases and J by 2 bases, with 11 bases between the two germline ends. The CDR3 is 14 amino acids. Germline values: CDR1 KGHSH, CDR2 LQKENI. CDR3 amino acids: CASSQTEGNTEAFF. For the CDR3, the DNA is TGTGCCAGCTCACAAACAGAGGGCAACACTGAAGCTTTCTTT.

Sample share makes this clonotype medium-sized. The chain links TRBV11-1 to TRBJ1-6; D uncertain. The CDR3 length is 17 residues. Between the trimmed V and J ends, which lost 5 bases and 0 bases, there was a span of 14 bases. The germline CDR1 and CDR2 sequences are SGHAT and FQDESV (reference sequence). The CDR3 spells CASSRLPASSYNSPLHF. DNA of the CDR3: TGTGCCAGCAGCCGACTTCCAGCAAGCTCCTATAATTCACCCCTCCACTTT.

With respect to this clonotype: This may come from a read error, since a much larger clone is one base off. CDR3: CTSSPGDSYTEAFF. CDR3 bases: TGTACCAGCTCACCGGGGGACAGTTACACTGAAGCTTTCTTT. The gene calls are TRBV18 and TRBJ1-1, with TRBD1 matching 7 bases. From germline, CDR1 is KGHSH and CDR2 LQKENI. The CDR3 extends over 14 amino acids.

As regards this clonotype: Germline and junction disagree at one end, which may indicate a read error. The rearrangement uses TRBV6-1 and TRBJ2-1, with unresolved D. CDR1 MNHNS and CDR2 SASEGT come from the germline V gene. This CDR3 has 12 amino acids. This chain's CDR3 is CAGSSINYEQFF. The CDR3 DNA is TGTGCCGGCAGTTCGATCAATTATGAGCAGTTCTTC.

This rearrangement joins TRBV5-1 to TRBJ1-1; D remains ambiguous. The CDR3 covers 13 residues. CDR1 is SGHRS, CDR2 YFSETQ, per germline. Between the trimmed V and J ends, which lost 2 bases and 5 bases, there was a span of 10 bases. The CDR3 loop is CASSFRTETEAFF. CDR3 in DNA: TGCGCCAGCAGCTTTCGGACCGAAACTGAAGCTTTCTTT.

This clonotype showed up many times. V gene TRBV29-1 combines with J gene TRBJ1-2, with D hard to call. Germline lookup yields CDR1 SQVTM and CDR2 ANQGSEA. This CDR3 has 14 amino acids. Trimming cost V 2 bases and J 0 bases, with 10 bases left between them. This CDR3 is CSVEPSGSNYGYTF. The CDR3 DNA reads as TGCAGCGTTGAACCCTCGGGCTCTAACTATGGCTACACCTTC.